The sequence of this T cell receptor beta chain was determined in a study of shared clonotypes between healthy human individuals. For the study at large: The people who gave samples were a couple of women and three men aged 18 to 49. Study-wide results and limits: The sharing of roughly 5% of naive CD4 clonotypes was seen across several donors.

CD45RO-negative CD8 cells positively selected for CCR7 made up the naive population, which excluded terminally differentiated effector memory CD45RA+ cells. Data came from immunoSEQ multiplex PCR; TCRdb stores just in-frame clones and leaves some out. Found here are roughly 600,000 clones, 95% to 98% of them singletons; the top ten hold 0.3%. Concerning this clone itself: Its antigen is as yet unknown.

V was pared by 5 bases and J by 0 bases, with 11 bases between. Germline CDR1 and CDR2: LNHNV and YYDKDF (reference sequence). The CDR3 covers 15 residues. The rearrangement links TRBV15 to TRBJ2-1; D not resolved. Material: naive CD8+ T cells sorted from blood. The TCR originated in a man aged 25 to 40 in good health. The DNA of the CDR3 is TGTGCCACCAGCGTCGATTCCAGCTCCTACAATGAGCAGTTCTTC. Encoded protein: CATSVDSSSYNEQFF.